These T cell receptor beta chains were read from a single sample in a study of blood T cell repertoires in COVID-19. The table came from immunoSEQ multiplex PCR; TCRdb's copy has only in-frame clones and leaves some out. The sample consists of around 380,000 clones, roughly 86% of them appearing once. Sequenced material: PBMCs or T cells enriched from blood (not recorded which). The source is a man aged 25-45 years who had recovered from COVID-19. The CDR3 runs from the conserved cysteine through the conserved F or W. A D gene is named only where the DNA matches it firmly. Not every row has a clone size; where given, it reads once, few, many or a size class.

CASSSQLAGAYNEQFF,TGTGCCAGCAGCTCCCAACTAGCGGGGGCTTACAATGAGCAGTTCTTC,TRBV5-4,TRBJ2-1,TRBD2,.
CASSLGSSASGEFF,TGTGCCAGCAGCTTAGGATCCTCAGCGTCGGGGGAGTTCTTC,TRBV7-2,TRBJ2-1,.,.
CASSLLSQDFQETQYF,TGTGCCAGCAGCCTTCTGTCCCAGGACTTCCAAGAGACCCAGTACTTC,TRBV7-2,TRBJ2-5,.,.
CASSLDRGRTYNEQFF,TGTGCCAGCAGCTTAGATCGCGGCAGAACCTACAATGAGCAGTTCTTC,TRBV11-3,TRBJ2-1,.,.
CASSGLGTGYNEQFF,TGTGCCAGCAGTGGCCTAGGGACAGGCTACAATGAGCAGTTCTTC,TRBV25-1,TRBJ2-1,TRBD1,.
CASSWDTSYEQYF,TGTGCCAGCAGTTGGGACACTTCCTACGAGCAGTACTTC,TRBV2,TRBJ2-7,.,.
CAISGTTGRNEQFF,TGTGCCATCAGTGGGACGACAGGGCGGAATGAGCAGTTCTTC,TRBV10-3,TRBJ2-1,TRBD1,.
CASSLARGGVGAEAFF,TGTGCCAGCAGCTTAGCGCGAGGGGGAGTTGGCGCTGAAGCTTTCTTT,TRBV7-8,TRBJ1-1,.,.
CASSFGWAGGHNSNQPQHF,TGTGCCAGCAGCTTTGGATGGGCAGGGGGTCACAATAGCAATCAGCCCCAGCATTTT,TRBV5-6,TRBJ1-5,TRBD1,.
CASSLIQGLGQPQHF,TGTGCCAGCAGTTTGATCCAGGGGTTGGGGCAGCCCCAGCATTTT,TRBV6-2/TRBV6-3,TRBJ1-5,.,.
CASSPPSGVSSYEQYF,TGTGCCAGCTCACCACCGTCGGGGGTTAGCTCCTACGAGCAGTACTTC,TRBV18,TRBJ2-7,.,.
CASSLGTLNSPLHF,TGTGCCAGCAGTTTAGGGACACTAAATTCACCCCTCCACTTT,TRBV6-5,TRBJ1-6,.,.
CASAGLVYEQYF,TGTGCCAGCGCTGGGCTCGTCTACGAGCAGTACTTC,TRBV7-9,TRBJ2-7,.,.
CSVVDSFSYEQYF,TGCAGCGTCGTGGACAGTTTCTCCTACGAGCAGTACTTC,TRBV29-1,TRBJ2-7,.,.
CASSPGQVRAYEQYF,TGTGCCAGCAGTCCGGGACAGGTCAGAGCCTACGAGCAGTACTTC,TRBV27,TRBJ2-7,TRBD1,.
CASSYADRAGYTF,TGTGCCAGCAGTTACGCGGACAGGGCTGGCTACACCTTC,TRBV6-5,TRBJ1-2,TRBD1,.
CASRPIESNQPQHF,TGTGCCAGCAGGCCTATAGAGAGCAATCAGCCCCAGCATTTT,TRBV6-6,TRBJ1-5,.,few
CASSQGGGNNEKLFF,TGCGCCAGCAGCCAGGGTGGGGGGAATAATGAAAAACTGTTTTTT,TRBV4-1,TRBJ1-4,.,once
CASSLKFGTGYTDTQYF,TGTGCCAGCAGCCTCAAATTTGGGACAGGCTACACAGATACGCAGTATTTT,TRBV7-6,TRBJ2-3,TRBD1,.
CASSPWTGGPNEQFF,TGTGCCAGCAGCCCCTGGACAGGCGGGCCTAATGAGCAGTTCTTC,TRBV5-5,TRBJ2-1,TRBD1,once
CASSLGGTTNTGELFF,TGTGCCAGCAGTCTAGGGGGCACCACGAACACCGGGGAGCTGTTTTTT,TRBV27,TRBJ2-2,TRBD1,.
CASSFRGGTNEKLFF,TGCGCCAGCAGCTTTAGGGGTGGAACTAATGAAAAACTGTTTTTT,TRBV5-1,TRBJ1-4,.,.
CASRTSGGTDTQYF,TGTGCCAGCAGGACTAGCGGGGGAACAGATACGCAGTATTTT,TRBV7-3,TRBJ2-3,TRBD2,.
CASSLVGQRYGYTF,TGTGCCAGCAGCTTAGTGGGACAGCGTTATGGCTACACCTTC,TRBV7-2,TRBJ1-2,TRBD1,.
CASSEVRGQGRYEQYF,TGCGCCAGCAGTGAAGTTAGAGGACAGGGGAGGTACGAGCAGTACTTC,TRBV10-2,TRBJ2-7,TRBD1,.
CASSSNPAGGAYNEQFF,TGTGCCAGCAGCTCTAACCCCGCCGGCGGGGCCTACAATGAGCAGTTCTTC,TRBV5-8,TRBJ2-1,.,.
CASSVSTGTIFGAEAFF,TGTGCCAGCAGCGTATCCACCGGGACAATCTTCGGCGCTGAAGCTTTCTTT,TRBV9,TRBJ1-1,.,.
CAISERGSSYGYTF,TGTGCCATCAGTGAAAGGGGATCTAGCTATGGCTACACCTTC,TRBV10-3,TRBJ1-2,.,.
CASSPELLFEAFF,TGTGCCAGCAGCCCGGAGCTGTTATTTGAAGCTTTCTTT,TRBV6-5,TRBJ1-1,.,.
CASSPGVSYNEQFF,TGTGCCAGTAGCCCAGGGGTATCATACAATGAGCAGTTCTTC,TRBV19,TRBJ2-1,.,.
CASSLEQFKNIQYF,TGTGCCAGCAGCTTAGAACAGTTCAAAAACATTCAGTACTTC,TRBV11-2,TRBJ2-4,.,.
CASSLSGLAVPSSYNEQFF,TGTGCCAGTAGTCTCTCGGGACTAGCGGTACCGAGCTCCTACAATGAGCAGTTCTTC,TRBV19,TRBJ2-1,TRBD2,.
CASTPMPTSDTQYF,TGCGCCAGCACCCCGATGCCGACTAGCGATACGCAGTATTTT,TRBV5-1,TRBJ2-3,TRBD2,.
CASPGQVLETQYF,TGCGCCAGCCCGGGACAGGTCTTGGAGACCCAGTACTTC,TRBV5-1,TRBJ2-5,TRBD1,few
CAISPSTSVSYNEQFF,TGTGCCATCAGTCCGTCGACTAGCGTCTCCTACAATGAGCAGTTCTTC,TRBV10-3,TRBJ2-1,TRBD2,.
CSVEDRILGQVADGYTF,TGCAGCGTTGAAGATCGTATTCTGGGACAGGTCGCCGATGGCTACACCTTC,TRBV29-1,TRBJ1-2,TRBD1,.
CASSFLSGGVNGELFF,TGCGCCAGCAGCTTCCTTAGCGGGGGAGTAAATGGGGAGCTGTTTTTT,TRBV5-1,TRBJ2-2,TRBD2,once
CASSQGRRGRANYGYTF,TGTGCCAGCAGCCAAGGAAGAAGGGGGCGAGCTAACTATGGCTACACCTTC,TRBV4-2,TRBJ1-2,TRBD1,.
CASKNRAYEQYF,TGTGCCAGCAAAAACCGGGCCTACGAGCAGTACTTC,TRBV6-5,TRBJ2-7,.,.
CASSQPSYGPGANVLTF,TGCGCCAGCAGCCAACCGTCCTATGGGCCTGGGGCCAACGTCCTGACTTTC,TRBV4-1,TRBJ2-6,.,.
CASRTDRVPEAFF,TGTGCCAGCAGGACGGACAGGGTGCCTGAAGCTTTCTTT,TRBV6-5,TRBJ1-1,TRBD1,.
CASSQSRALNTEAFF,TGTGCCAGCAGCCAATCCAGGGCTTTGAACACTGAAGCTTTCTTT,TRBV16,TRBJ1-1,.,.
CASSLVGGPNYGYTF,TGTGCCAGCAGTTTAGTAGGGGGCCCAAACTATGGCTACACCTTC,TRBV28,TRBJ1-2,TRBD1,once
CASSQGPGLAGGRGTQYF,TGTGCCAGCAGCCAGGGGCCGGGACTAGCGGGGGGGCGTGGGACCCAGTACTTC,TRBV3-1/TRBV3-2,TRBJ2-5,TRBD2,.
CASSATGANTGELFF,TGTGCCAGCAGCGCAACAGGCGCGAACACCGGGGAGCTGTTTTTT,TRBV9,TRBJ2-2,.,.
CASREQRRGSPLHF,TGTGCCAGCAGAGAACAGCGGCGGGGATCACCCCTCCACTTT,TRBV6-6,TRBJ1-6,.,.
CAGGEFSSYNSPLHF,TGTGCCGGGGGGGAATTCAGCTCCTATAATTCACCCCTCCACTTT,TRBV27,TRBJ1-6,.,.
CASSLTNQETQYF,TGTGCCAGCAGCTTAACCAATCAGGAGACCCAGTACTTC,TRBV7-2,TRBJ2-5,.,.
CASSPPGVSYQETQYF,TGTGCCAGCTCACCACCGGGAGTTAGCTACCAAGAGACCCAGTACTTC,TRBV18,TRBJ2-5,.,.
CASSSKRRGSAYEQYF,TGTGCCAGCAGCTCAAAACGAAGGGGGTCGGCCTACGAGCAGTACTTC,TRBV5-6,TRBJ2-7,.,.
CASSLEGGTAYEQYF,TGTGCCAGCAGCTTAGAAGGGGGGACAGCTTACGAGCAGTACTTC,TRBV7-9,TRBJ2-7,.,.
CASSPRQLNQPQHF,TGTGCCAGCAGTCCTCGACAGCTTAATCAGCCCCAGCATTTT,TRBV28,TRBJ1-5,.,.
CASSLAGPMNTEAFF,TGTGCCAGCAGCTTAGCAGGGCCAATGAACACTGAAGCTTTCTTT,TRBV11-2,TRBJ1-1,.,.
CASSTDRFYGYTF,TGTGCCAGCAGCACGGACAGGTTCTATGGCTACACCTTC,TRBV7-9,TRBJ1-2,TRBD1,.
CASSQSRSLFGNTIYF,TGTGCCAGCAGCCAATCGCGGAGCCTATTTGGAAACACCATATATTTT,TRBV3-1/TRBV3-2,TRBJ1-3,.,.
CASKISGGNQPQHF,TGTGCCAGCAAGATTTCAGGGGGCAATCAGCCCCAGCATTTT,TRBV27,TRBJ1-5,.,.
CASRPIGQSLGYTF,TGTGCCAGCAGACCCATCGGACAGTCTTTGGGCTACACCTTC,TRBV27,TRBJ1-2,.,.
CASSPRPELGAYEQYF,TGTGCCAGTAGTCCCCGGCCCGAACTCGGGGCCTACGAGCAGTACTTC,TRBV19,TRBJ2-7,.,.
CASSQTGTDEGYTF,TGTGCCAGCAGCCAGACAGGGACTGATGAAGGCTACACCTTC,TRBV7-2,TRBJ1-2,TRBD1,.
CASSSLDRSRGYTF,TGTGCCAGCAGCTCACTTGACAGGTCGAGAGGCTACACCTTC,TRBV5-4,TRBJ1-2,.,.